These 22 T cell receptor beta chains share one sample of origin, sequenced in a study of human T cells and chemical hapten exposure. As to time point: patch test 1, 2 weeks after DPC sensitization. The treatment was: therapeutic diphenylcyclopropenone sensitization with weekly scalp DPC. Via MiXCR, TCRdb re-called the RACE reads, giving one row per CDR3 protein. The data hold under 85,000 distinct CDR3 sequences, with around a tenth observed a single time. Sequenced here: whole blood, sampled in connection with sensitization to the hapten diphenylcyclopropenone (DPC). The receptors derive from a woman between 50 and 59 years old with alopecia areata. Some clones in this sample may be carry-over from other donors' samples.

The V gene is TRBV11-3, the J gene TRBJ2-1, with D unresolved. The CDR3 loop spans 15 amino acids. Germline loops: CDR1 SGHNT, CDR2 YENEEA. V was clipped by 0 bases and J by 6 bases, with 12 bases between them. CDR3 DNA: TGTGCCAGCAGCTTAGATCGATTCTGGGGCAATGAGCAGTTCTTC. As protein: CASSLDRFWGNEQFF.

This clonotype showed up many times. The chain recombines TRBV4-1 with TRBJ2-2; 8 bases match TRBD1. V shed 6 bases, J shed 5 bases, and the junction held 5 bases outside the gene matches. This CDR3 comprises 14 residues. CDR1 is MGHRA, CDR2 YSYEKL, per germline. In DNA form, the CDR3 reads TGCGCCAGCAGACTTACAGGGGGTACCGGGGAGCTGTTTTTT. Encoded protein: CASRLTGGTGELFF.

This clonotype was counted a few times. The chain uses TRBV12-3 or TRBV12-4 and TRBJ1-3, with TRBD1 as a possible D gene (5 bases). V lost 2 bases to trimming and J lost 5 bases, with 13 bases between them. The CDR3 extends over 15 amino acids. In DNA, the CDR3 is TGTGCCAGCAGTTTAACTCAGGGAGGTCGAAACACCATATATTTT. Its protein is CASSLTQGGRNTIYF.

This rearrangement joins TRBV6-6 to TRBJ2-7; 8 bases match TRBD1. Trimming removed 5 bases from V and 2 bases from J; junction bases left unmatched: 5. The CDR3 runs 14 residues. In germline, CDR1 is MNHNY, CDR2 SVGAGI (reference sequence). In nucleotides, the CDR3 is TGTGCCAGCAGTACGACAGGGGTCACCTACGAGCAGTACTTC. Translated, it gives CASSTTGVTYEQYF.

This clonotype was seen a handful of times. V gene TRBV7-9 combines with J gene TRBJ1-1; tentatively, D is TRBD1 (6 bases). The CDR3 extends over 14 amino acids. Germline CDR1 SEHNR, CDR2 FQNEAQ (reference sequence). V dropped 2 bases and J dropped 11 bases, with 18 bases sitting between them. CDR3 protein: CASSLPQNRDLAFF. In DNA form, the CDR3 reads TGTGCCAGCAGCTTACCCCAGAACAGGGATCTTGCTTTCTTT.

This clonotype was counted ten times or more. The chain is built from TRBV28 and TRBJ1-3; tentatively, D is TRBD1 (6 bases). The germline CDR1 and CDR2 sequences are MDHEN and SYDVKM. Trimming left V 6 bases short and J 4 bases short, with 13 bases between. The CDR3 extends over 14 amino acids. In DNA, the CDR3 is TGTGCCAGCAGGCCAGGGGCCGGCGGAAACACCATATATTTT. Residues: CASRPGAGGNTIYF.

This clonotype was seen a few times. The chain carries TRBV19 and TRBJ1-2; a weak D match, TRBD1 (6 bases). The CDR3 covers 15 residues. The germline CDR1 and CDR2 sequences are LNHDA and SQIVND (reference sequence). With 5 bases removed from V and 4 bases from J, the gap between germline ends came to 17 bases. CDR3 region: CASSPEGQQAYGYTF. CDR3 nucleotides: TGTGCCAGTAGTCCGGAAGGACAGCAAGCCTATGGCTACACCTTC. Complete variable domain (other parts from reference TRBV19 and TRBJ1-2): DGGITQSPKYLFRKEGQNVTLSCEQNLNHDAMYWYRQDPGQGLRLIYYSQIVNDFQKGDIAEGYSVSREKKESFPLTVTSAQKNPTAFYLCASSPEGQQAYGYTFGSGTRLTVV.

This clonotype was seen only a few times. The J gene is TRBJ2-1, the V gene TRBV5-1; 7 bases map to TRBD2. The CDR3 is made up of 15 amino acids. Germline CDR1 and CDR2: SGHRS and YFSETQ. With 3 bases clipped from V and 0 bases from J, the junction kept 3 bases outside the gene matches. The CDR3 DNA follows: TGCGCCAGCAGCTGGGGGGGTAGCTCCTACAATGAGCAGTTCTTC. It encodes CASSWGGSSYNEQFF.

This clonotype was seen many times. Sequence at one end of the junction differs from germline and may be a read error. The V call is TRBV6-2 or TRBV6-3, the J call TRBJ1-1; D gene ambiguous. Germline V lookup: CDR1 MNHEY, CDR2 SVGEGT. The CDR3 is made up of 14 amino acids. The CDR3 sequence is CASIYSRLVTEAFF. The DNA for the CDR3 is TGTGCCAGCATTTACAGCAGATTGGTCACTGAAGCTTTCTTT.

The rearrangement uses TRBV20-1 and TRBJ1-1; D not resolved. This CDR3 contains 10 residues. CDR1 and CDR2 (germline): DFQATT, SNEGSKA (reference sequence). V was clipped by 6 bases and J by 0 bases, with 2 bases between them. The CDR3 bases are TGCAGTGCATTGAACACTGAAGCTTTCTTT. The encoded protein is CSALNTEAFF.

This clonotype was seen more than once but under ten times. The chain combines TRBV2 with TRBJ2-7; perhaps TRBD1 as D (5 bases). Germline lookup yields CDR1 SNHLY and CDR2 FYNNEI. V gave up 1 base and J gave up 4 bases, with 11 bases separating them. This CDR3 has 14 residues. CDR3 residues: CASSEESTAYEQYF. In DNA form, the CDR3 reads TGTGCCAGCAGTGAAGAATCGACAGCGTACGAGCAGTACTTC.

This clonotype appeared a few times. As DNA, the CDR3 is TGCAGTGCTAGCAGGGGCGCTAACTATGGCTACACCTTC. Protein sequence: CSASRGANYGYTF. This chain joins TRBV20-1 and TRBJ1-2; weak D call: TRBD1 (6 bases). Germline loops: CDR1 DFQATT, CDR2 SNEGSKA (reference sequence). Deletions cut 3 bases from V and 0 bases from J, with 8 bases between. The CDR3 has 13 residues.

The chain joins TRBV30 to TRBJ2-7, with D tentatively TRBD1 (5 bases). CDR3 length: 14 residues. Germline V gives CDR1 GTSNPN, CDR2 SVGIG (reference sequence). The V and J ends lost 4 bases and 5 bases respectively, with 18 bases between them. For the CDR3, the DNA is TGTGCCTGGAAGTTGGGGCAGGGCGCCCACGAGCAGTACTTC. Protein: CAWKLGQGAHEQYF. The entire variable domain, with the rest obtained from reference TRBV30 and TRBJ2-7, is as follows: SQTIHQWPATLVQPVGSPLSLECTVEGTSNPNLYWYRQAAGRGLQLLFYSVGIGQISSEVPQNLSASRPQDRQFILSSKKLLLSDSGFYLCAWKLGQGAHEQYFGPGTRLTVT.

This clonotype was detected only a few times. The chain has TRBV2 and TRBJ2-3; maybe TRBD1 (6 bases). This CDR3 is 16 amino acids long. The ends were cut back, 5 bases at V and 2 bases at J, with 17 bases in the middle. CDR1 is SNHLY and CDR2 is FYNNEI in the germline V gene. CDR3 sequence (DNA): TGTGCCAGCAGTAAGGACAGAACTCGTCCCACAGATACGCAGTATTTT. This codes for CASSKDRTRPTDTQYF.

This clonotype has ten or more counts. The DNA for the CDR3 is TGCGCCAGCAGCTTGGCCGAAAAACTGTTTTTT. Protein product: CASSLAEKLFF. V is TRBV5-1 and J is TRBJ1-4; unclear D gene. Trimming left V 0 bases short and J 8 bases short, with 2 bases between. Germline V gene data show CDR1 as SGHRS and CDR2 as YFSETQ. This CDR3 has 11 residues.

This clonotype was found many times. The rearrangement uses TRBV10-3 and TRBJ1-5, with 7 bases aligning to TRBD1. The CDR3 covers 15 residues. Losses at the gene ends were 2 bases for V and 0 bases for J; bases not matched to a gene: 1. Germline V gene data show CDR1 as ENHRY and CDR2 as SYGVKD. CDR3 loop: CAISEGTASNQPQHF. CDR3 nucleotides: TGTGCCATCAGTGAGGGGACAGCTAGCAATCAGCCCCAGCATTTT.

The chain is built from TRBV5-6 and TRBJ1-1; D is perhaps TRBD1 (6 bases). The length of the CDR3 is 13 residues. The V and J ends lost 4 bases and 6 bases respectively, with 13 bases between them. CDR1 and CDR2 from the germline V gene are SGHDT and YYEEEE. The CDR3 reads CASSPRTDPEAFF. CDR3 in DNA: TGTGCCAGCAGCCCCCGGACAGATCCTGAAGCTTTCTTT. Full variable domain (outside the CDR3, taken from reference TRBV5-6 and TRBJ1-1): DAGVTQSPTHLIKTRGQQVTLRCSPKSGHDTVSWYQQALGQGPQFIFQYYEEEERQRGNFPDRFSGHQFPNYSSELNVNALLLGDSALYLCASSPRTDPEAFFGQGTRLTVV.

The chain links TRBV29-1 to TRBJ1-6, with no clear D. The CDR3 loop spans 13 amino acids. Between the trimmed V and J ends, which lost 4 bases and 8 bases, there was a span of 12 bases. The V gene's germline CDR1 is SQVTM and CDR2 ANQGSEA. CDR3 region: CSVATTTDSPLHF. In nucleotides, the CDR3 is TGCAGCGTTGCCACCACAACGGATTCACCCCTCCACTTT.

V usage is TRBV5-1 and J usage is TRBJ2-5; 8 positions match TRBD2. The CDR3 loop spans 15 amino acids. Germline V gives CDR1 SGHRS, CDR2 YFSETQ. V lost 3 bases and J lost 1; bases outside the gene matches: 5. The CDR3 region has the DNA TGCGCCAGCAGCTCTAGCGGGCCGGTCCAAGAGACCCAGTACTTC. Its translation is CASSSSGPVQETQYF.

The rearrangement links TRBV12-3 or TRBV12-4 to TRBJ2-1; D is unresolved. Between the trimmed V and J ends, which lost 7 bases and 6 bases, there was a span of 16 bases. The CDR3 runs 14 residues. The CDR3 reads CASTSGRLANEQFF. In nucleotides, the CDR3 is TGTGCCAGCACCTCCGGGCGTTTGGCCAATGAGCAGTTCTTC.

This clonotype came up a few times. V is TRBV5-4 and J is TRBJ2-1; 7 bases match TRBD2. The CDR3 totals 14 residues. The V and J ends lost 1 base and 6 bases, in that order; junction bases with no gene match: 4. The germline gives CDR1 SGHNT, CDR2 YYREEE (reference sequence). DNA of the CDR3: TGTGCCAGCAGCTTGTACCGGGAGGTCAATGAGCAGTTCTTC. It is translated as CASSLYREVNEQFF.

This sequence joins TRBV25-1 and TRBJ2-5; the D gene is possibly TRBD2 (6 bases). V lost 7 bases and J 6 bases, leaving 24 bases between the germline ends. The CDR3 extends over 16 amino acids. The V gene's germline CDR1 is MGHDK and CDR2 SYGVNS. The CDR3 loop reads CASTDEGGRAIKTQYF. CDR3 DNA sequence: TGTGCCAGCACCGACGAAGGAGGGAGAGCCATAAAGACCCAGTACTTC.